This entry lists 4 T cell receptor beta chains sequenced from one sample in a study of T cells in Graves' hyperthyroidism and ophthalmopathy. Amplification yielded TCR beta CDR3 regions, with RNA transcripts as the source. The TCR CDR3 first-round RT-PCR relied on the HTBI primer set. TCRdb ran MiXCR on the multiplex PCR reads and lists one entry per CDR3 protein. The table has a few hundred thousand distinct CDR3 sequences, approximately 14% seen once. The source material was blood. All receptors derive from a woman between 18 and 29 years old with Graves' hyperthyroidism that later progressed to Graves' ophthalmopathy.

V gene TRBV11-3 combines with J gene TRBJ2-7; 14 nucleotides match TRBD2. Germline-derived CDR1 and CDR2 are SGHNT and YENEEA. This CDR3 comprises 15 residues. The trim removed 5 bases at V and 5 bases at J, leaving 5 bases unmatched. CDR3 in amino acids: CASSAGLAGDHEQYF. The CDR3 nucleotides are TGTGCCAGCAGCGCGGGACTAGCGGGAGACCACGAGCAGTACTTC.

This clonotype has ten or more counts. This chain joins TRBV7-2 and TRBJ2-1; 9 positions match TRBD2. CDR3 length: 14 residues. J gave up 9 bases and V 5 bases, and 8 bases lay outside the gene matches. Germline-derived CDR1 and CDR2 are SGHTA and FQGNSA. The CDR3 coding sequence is TGTGCCAGCAGCCCTAGCGGGACTGTCGGTGAGCAGTTCTTC. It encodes CASSPSGTVGEQFF.

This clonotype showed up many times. CDR3 protein: CASSRDPSGRNTSTDTQYF. The CDR3 bases are TGTGCCAGCAGCCGAGACCCTAGCGGGAGAAATACTAGCACAGATACGCAGTATTTT. The chain employs TRBV7-9 and TRBJ2-3; 10 bases are a match to TRBD2. The CDR3 is 19 residues long. From germline, CDR1 is SEHNR and CDR2 FQNEAQ (reference sequence). The ends lost 5 bases at V and 0 bases at J; junction bases unmatched: 14. The variable domain in full, with the rest retrieved from reference TRBV7-9 and TRBJ2-3, is DTGVSQNPRHKITKRGQNVTFRCDPISEHNRLYWYRQTLGQGPEFLTYFQNEAQLEKSRLLSDRFSAERPKGSFSTLEIQRTEQGDSAMYLCASSRDPSGRNTSTDTQYFGPGTRLTVL.

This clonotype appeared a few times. In DNA, the CDR3 is TGTGCCAGCAAGCAGGGAATCTCTGGCGATCAGCCCCAGCATTTT. Translation: CASKQGISGDQPQHF. The rearrangement uses TRBV2 and TRBJ1-5; a weak D match, TRBD1 (5 bases). Trimming removed 7 bases from V and 5 bases from J, with 18 bases in between. The germline CDR1 and CDR2 sequences are SNHLY and FYNNEI. CDR3 length: 15 amino acids.